These 29 T cell receptor beta chains were all obtained from the same sample, sequenced in a study of Graves' ophthalmopathy and Graves' hyperthyroidism. Researchers took RNA transcripts and amplified TCR beta CDR3 regions from them. Following a first-round RT-PCR that used HTBI primers, a second-round multiplex PCR was carried out. Via MiXCR, TCRdb re-called the multiplex PCR reads, giving one row per CDR3 protein. This repertoire shows 450,000 to 600,000 distinct CDR3 sequences, less than 40% found once; its top ten account for about 4.2%. Specimen: peripheral blood or thyroid tissue (not recorded which). The source is an adult man with Graves' hyperthyroidism.

This clonotype has just one count. Given the absence of the conserved phenylalanine or tryptophan at the CDR3 end, a read error is likely. Here the CDR3 DNA reads TGTGCCAGCAGCTTAGACCCCTCGGACAGGGGGCTTGGTGAAAAACTGTTTCTT. As protein: CASSLDPSDRGLGEKLFL. The genes are TRBV11-2 and TRBJ1-4, with 11 bases aligning to TRBD1. CDR1 SGHAT and CDR2 FQNNGV come from the germline V gene. This CDR3 comprises 18 residues. J was trimmed by 7 bases and V by 0 bases; bases with no gene match: 10.

The sample holds many counts of this clonotype. The gene calls are TRBV10-1 and TRBJ2-2; D is possibly TRBD1 or TRBD2 (5 bases each). Between the trimmed V and J ends, which lost 2 bases and 0 bases, there was a span of 10 bases. The length of the CDR3 is 16 residues. The germline V gene encodes CDR1 WNHNN and CDR2 SYGVQD (reference sequence). For the CDR3, the DNA is TGCGCCAGCAGTGAGCGGGACGGAACGAACACCGGGGAGCTGTTTTTT. Translating gives CASSERDGTNTGELFF.

This clonotype has a count of ten or more. This chain links TRBV7-9 with TRBJ2-7, with TRBD2 matching 12 bases. Germline V CDR1 and CDR2: SEHNR, FQNEAQ (reference sequence). The CDR3 covers 18 residues. J was trimmed by 1 base and V by 4 bases; bases with no gene match: 11. The CDR3 DNA reads TGTGCCAGCAGCTCGATCGCGACTAGCGGGAGTGGGTCCTACGAGCAGTACTTC. Its protein product is CASSSIATSGSGSYEQYF.

At least ten counts were recorded for this clonotype. The CDR3 here is CASSSDSYYEQYF. CDR3 nucleotides: TGTGCCAGCAGCTCGGACAGCTACTACGAGCAGTACTTC. V usage is TRBV11-2 and J usage is TRBJ2-7; maybe TRBD1 (6 bases). The V end was cut by 4 bases, the J end by 3 bases, with 10 bases between. CDR3 size: 13 residues. Germline CDR1 and CDR2: SGHAT and FQNNGV. The full variable domain, with the rest looked up from reference TRBV11-2 and TRBJ2-7, is EAGVAQSPRYKIIEKRQSVAFWCNPISGHATLYWYQQILGQGPKLLIQFQNNGVVDDSQLPKDRFSAERLKGVDSTLKIQPAKLEDSAVYLCASSSDSYYEQYFGPGTRLTVT.

The chain combines TRBV15 with TRBJ2-7; D might be TRBD1 (5 bases). The CDR3 totals 15 residues. V was trimmed by 0 bases and J by 0 bases, leaving 9 bases between them. Looked up from germline, CDR1 is LNHNV and CDR2 is YYDKDF (reference sequence). In nucleotides, the CDR3 is TGTGCCACCAGCAGAGATAGACAGTTCTCCTACGAGCAGTACTTC. It codes for CATSRDRQFSYEQYF.

This clonotype was recorded a few times. Because it lacks the conserved phenylalanine or tryptophan at the end, this CDR3 is likely a read error. This rearrangement joins TRBV12-3 or TRBV12-4 to TRBJ1-1; D ambiguous. The V end lost 2 bases, the J end lost 1 base, and 5 bases lay between the germline ends. The CDR3 sequence is 13 residues long. CDR3 region: CASSLSGNTEAFL. In DNA, the CDR3 is TGTGCCAGCAGTTTATCGGGGAACACTGAAGCTTTCCTT.

In its sample, this clonotype was seen many times. The chain carries TRBV24-1 and TRBJ1-5; the D gene is possibly TRBD1 (5 bases). Deletions cut 5 bases from V and 0 bases from J, with 19 bases between. CDR1 is KGHDR, CDR2 SFDVKD, per germline. The CDR3 is 18 residues long. This CDR3 reads CATSAGAGHLFSNQPQHF. Here the CDR3 DNA reads TGTGCCACCAGTGCCGGGGCAGGTCACCTTTTTAGCAATCAGCCCCAGCATTTT.

The chain uses TRBV2 and TRBJ2-7, with 11 bases that match TRBD2. The CDR3 length is 16 residues. The junction had 4 bases not matched to a gene; V was cut back by 3 bases and J by 0 bases. From germline, CDR1 is SNHLY and CDR2 FYNNEI. CDR3 residues: CASSDSGGVSSYEQYF. Here the CDR3 DNA reads TGTGCCAGCAGTGATAGCGGGGGGGTAAGCTCCTACGAGCAGTACTTC.

This clonotype was observed many times. The chain employs TRBV4-1 and TRBJ2-5, with D possibly being TRBD1 (5 bases). The CDR3 extends over 13 amino acids. Per germline, CDR1 MGHRA and CDR2 YSYEKL. Trimming removed 1 base from V and 2 bases from J, with 5 bases in between. As DNA, the CDR3 is TGCGCCAGCAGCCAAGGACAGCAAGAGACCCAGTACTTC. This translates into CASSQGQQETQYF.

Only one count was recorded for this clonotype. This rearrangement joins TRBV29-1 to TRBJ2-7; D may be TRBD2 (6 bases). Germline CDR1 and CDR2: SQVTM and ANQGSEA. CDR3 size: 13 residues. The V end lost 5 bases, the J end lost 2 bases, and 13 bases lay between the germline ends. For the CDR3, the DNA is TGCAGCGTTCTGAGTGGGGGGACCTACGAGCAGTACTTC. Protein: CSVLSGGTYEQYF.

The table lists this clonotype with many counts. The gene calls are TRBV7-2 and TRBJ1-2; 9 bases fit TRBD1. V shed 5 bases and J 4 bases; nucleotides not matched to a gene: 8. The CDR3 covers 15 residues. Per germline, CDR1 SGHTA and CDR2 FQGNSA. Here the CDR3 DNA reads TGTGCCAGCAGCCATGGGACAGGGCGGACCTATGGCTACACCTTC. This codes for CASSHGTGRTYGYTF.

The gene calls are TRBV29-1 and TRBJ1-2, with D unresolved. CDR1 and CDR2 from the germline V gene are SQVTM and ANQGSEA. CDR3 length: 14 amino acids. The CDR3 bases are TGCAACGTACTTTATCGGAGAGGCCAAAGGGGCTACACCTTC. Translation gives CNVLYRRGQRGYTF.

There are a few counts of this clonotype. The genes are TRBV6-5 and TRBJ2-2; no clear D gene. Per the germline V gene, CDR1 is MNHEY and CDR2 is SVGAGI. Trimming cost V 4 bases and J 4 bases, with 4 bases left between them. The CDR3 is 12 amino acids. The CDR3 here is CASSSATGELFF. The CDR3 nucleotides read TGTGCCAGCAGTTCGGCCACCGGGGAGCTGTTTTTT.

This clonotype was seen a few times. The chain couples TRBV13 to TRBJ2-7; D is possibly TRBD2 (5 bases). The germline gives CDR1 PRHDT, CDR2 FYEKMQ (reference sequence). CDR3 length: 14 residues. Trimming removed 6 bases from V and 3 bases from J, with 15 bases in between. The DNA for the CDR3 is TGTGCCAGCAGTTTGAGAGGGAGAGACTACGAGCAGTACTTC. It encodes CASSLRGRDYEQYF.

The chain uses TRBV24-1 and TRBJ1-1; 7 nucleotides line up with TRBD1. The junction had 11 bases not matched to a gene; V was cut back by 4 bases and J by 4 bases. The germline V gene has CDR1 KGHDR and CDR2 SFDVKD. CDR3 size: 16 residues. The CDR3 here is CATSEVGGGASTEAFF. As DNA, the CDR3 is TGTGCCACCAGTGAGGTTGGAGGGGGCGCGAGCACTGAAGCTTTCTTT.

This clonotype has a count of ten or more. The chain combines TRBV5-4 with TRBJ1-2; perhaps TRBD1 as D (6 bases). The germline V gene encodes CDR1 SGHNT and CDR2 YYREEE (reference sequence). V shed 0 bases and J shed 2 bases, with 17 bases lying between them. This CDR3 region has 17 residues. CDR3 protein: CASSLGGRWGSNYGYTF. The CDR3 DNA reads TGTGCCAGCAGCTTGGGGGGGCGTTGGGGGAGCAACTATGGCTACACCTTC.

CDR3 in DNA: TGTGCCAGCAGCCAAGAGACGCCAGGGGTGGGCGGGGAGCTGTTTTTT. Its protein is CASSQETPGVGGELFF. The chain links TRBV4-2 to TRBJ2-2; tentatively, D is TRBD1 (6 bases). The CDR3 is 16 residues long. CDR1 is LGHNA and CDR2 is YNFKEQ in the germline V gene. V gave up 0 bases and J gave up 7 bases, with 15 bases separating them.

Concerning this clonotype: Being one base from a much bigger clone, this may be a read error. The J gene is TRBJ1-3, the V gene TRBV19; maybe TRBD1 (6 bases). There are 15 residues in the CDR3. Trimming stripped 6 bases from V and 3 bases from J, with 15 bases between. Per the germline V gene, CDR1 is LNHDA and CDR2 is SQIVND (reference sequence). The CDR3 nucleotides are TGTGCCAGTAGCACGACCGGGGGCATTGGAAACACCATATATTTT. This translates into CASSTTGGIGNTIYF.

This clonotype was detected a few times. The chain recombines TRBV5-6 with TRBJ2-5; D gene unclear. The end of the DNA aligns better with TRBJ2-1, so the J call may be wrong. The CDR3 covers 13 residues. The germline V gene has CDR1 SGHDT and CDR2 YYEEEE. The CDR3 coding sequence is TGTGCCAGCAGCCCATCATTCTACAATGAGCAGTTCTTC. Translating gives CASSPSFYNEQFF.

The chain links TRBV24-1 to TRBJ2-5; 7 bases are shared with TRBD1. Per germline, CDR1 KGHDR and CDR2 SFDVKD. The CDR3 runs to 14 residues. Trimming at V came to 4 bases and at J to 5 bases, leaving 6 bases not matched to a gene. The CDR3 here is CATSDHRGNETQYF. CDR3 nucleotide sequence: TGTGCCACCAGTGACCACAGGGGAAATGAGACCCAGTACTTC.

Turning to this clonotype: This may be a read error, as it is one base from a much larger clone. J is TRBJ2-5 and V is TRBV12-3 or TRBV12-4, with D tentatively TRBD2 (5 bases). The CDR3 contains 15 residues. V dropped 7 bases and J dropped 5 bases, with 20 bases sitting between them. In DNA form, the CDR3 reads TGTGCCAGCAACCTTGGACTGGGGTCGCGTGAGACCCAGTACTTC. Residues: CASNLGLGSRETQYF.

Ten or more counts support this clonotype. J is TRBJ1-2 and V is TRBV29-1; D may be TRBD1 (6 bases). V lost 0 bases and J lost 3, with 14 bases in between. The CDR3 contains 15 residues. CDR1 and CDR2 (germline): SQVTM, ANQGSEA. For the CDR3, the DNA is TGCAGCGTTGAAGATTGGGCAGGGGCTCACTATGGCTACACCTTC. Translating gives CSVEDWAGAHYGYTF.

Turning to this clonotype: The missing conserved phenylalanine or tryptophan at the end of this CDR3 makes a read error likely. It is unclear where the CDR3 begins or ends on the DNA, so no DNA is shown, and the CDR3 is as TCRdb lists it. The chain uses TRBV7-2 and TRBJ2-5; no DNA check was done on the table's D call, TRBD1. The germline V gene encodes CDR1 SGHTA and CDR2 FQGNSA. The CDR3 has 8 residues if both end residues are counted. CDR3 amino acids: CASSLVWA.

This clonotype was detected once. The chain recombines TRBV2 with TRBJ1-2; 7 bases align to TRBD1. Germline assignment: CDR1 SNHLY and CDR2 FYNNEI. The CDR3 runs to 13 residues. The V segment lost 8 bases and the J segment 6 bases; nucleotides outside the gene matches: 9. The CDR3, as DNA: TGTGCCAGCTCACCACGACAGGGTAATGGCTACACCTTC. Translation: CASSPRQGNGYTF.

In the case of this clonotype: This may be a read error: a much more frequent sequence differs by one nucleotide. V gene TRBV2 combines with J gene TRBJ2-7; D gene uncertain. The CDR3 sequence is 10 residues long. Trimming pared 7 bases from V and 2 bases from J, leaving 3 bases between. In germline, CDR1 is SNHLY, CDR2 FYNNEI. Written as DNA, the CDR3 is TGTGCCAGCAAGCCCTACGAGCAGTACTTC. This codes for CASKPYEQYF.

This clonotype was counted ten times or more. The gene calls are TRBV29-1 and TRBJ1-1; tentative D call: TRBD1 (5 bases). V dropped 6 bases and J dropped 4 bases, with 15 bases sitting between them. Germline V lookup: CDR1 SQVTM, CDR2 ANQGSEA. CDR3 length: 13 amino acids. Here the CDR3 reads CSVVQAVGTEAFF. In DNA, the CDR3 is TGCAGCGTCGTACAGGCGGTGGGCACTGAAGCTTTCTTT. The variable domain in full, with the rest retrieved from reference TRBV29-1 and TRBJ1-1, is SAVISQKPSRDICQRGTSLTIQCQVDSQVTMMFWYRQQPGQSLTLIATANQGSEATYESGFVIDKFPISRPNLTFSTLTVSNMSPEDSSIYLCSVVQAVGTEAFFGQGTRLTVV.

CDR3 coding DNA: TGTGCCACCTTGGCGGCAGGGAGGTCGAACACCGGGGAGCTGTTTTTT. This sequence encodes CATLAAGRSNTGELFF. The chain links TRBV2 to TRBJ2-2; tentative D call: TRBD2 (6 bases). The CDR3 length is 16 residues. Per germline, CDR1 SNHLY and CDR2 FYNNEI. The V and J ends lost 10 bases and 0 bases respectively, with 18 bases between them.

J is TRBJ2-7 and V is TRBV27, with D possibly matching TRBD2 (6 bases). This CDR3 has 14 residues. The V end lost 4 bases, the J end lost 5 bases, and 15 bases lay between the germline ends. From germline, CDR1 is MNHEY and CDR2 SMNVEV (reference sequence). The CDR3 protein is CASSSQGGLHEQYF. The CDR3 bases are TGTGCCAGCAGTTCCCAGGGAGGCCTGCACGAGCAGTACTTC.

This clonotype was observed many times. The rearrangement links TRBV10-3 to TRBJ1-1; D gene ambiguous. This CDR3 comprises 14 residues. V was shortened by 0 bases and J by 10 bases, with 15 bases between the two germline ends. Looked up from germline, CDR1 is ENHRY and CDR2 is SYGVKD. The CDR3 nucleotides read TGTGCCATCAGTGAGTCGACTCAGCAACAGAGAGCTTTCTTT. Its translation is CAISESTQQQRAFF.